These T cell receptor beta chains were read from a single sample in a study of T-cell memory formation after mild COVID-19. TCRdb itself ran the 5' RACE reads through MiXCR, one entry per CDR3 protein. The table includes nearly 200,000 distinct CDR3 sequences, 18% detected once. The specimen sequenced was PBMCs or a T cell subset sorted from them (not recorded which). Every receptor here comes from an adult woman who had mild COVID-19 (a few samples of this study predate the infection). Cell type and time point are not known. Each CDR3 is given with its conserved first and last residue. D genes are given only for firm matches. Size is omitted from some rows. Given values are once, few, many or a class for expanded clones.

j_gene	abundance	v_gene	d_gene	CDR3nt	CDR3aa
TRBJ2-6	many	TRBV29-1	TRBD1	TGCAGCGCACAGGGGGCGGGAGGGGCCAACGTCCTGACTTTC	CSAQGAGGANVLTF
TRBJ1-1	few	TRBV7-9	.	TGTGCCAGCAGTCTCACCAGTCCTTCGATGAACACTGAAGCTTTCTTT	CASSLTSPSMNTEAFF
TRBJ2-6	.	TRBV5-1	TRBD1	TGCGCCAGCAGCTTGGCAGGGGGCTCTGGGGCCAACGTCCTGACTTTC	CASSLAGGSGANVLTF
TRBJ1-5	few	TRBV6-2/TRBV6-3	.	TGTGCCAGCAGCTCCTATAGTAGCAATCAGCCCCAGCATTTT	CASSSYSSNQPQHF
TRBJ2-3	.	TRBV29-1	.	TGCAGCGTTCGACTTTGGGACAGCACAGATACGCAGTATTTT	CSVRLWDSTDTQYF
TRBJ2-2	.	TRBV20-1	.	TGCAGTGCTAGAGGCCTACCGACCGGGGAGCTGTTTTTT	CSARGLPTGELFF
TRBJ2-1	many	TRBV10-3	TRBD1	TGTGCCGCAGGTTCGGGGGACAGGGGGAGGAATGAGCAGTTCTTC	CAAGSGDRGRNEQFF
TRBJ2-3	few	TRBV3-1	.	TGTGCCAGCAGCCAAGGGGGGACTTCATCAGATACGCAGTATTTT	CASSQGGTSSDTQYF
TRBJ2-1	.	TRBV20-1	.	TGCAGTGCTAGTCACGACTCGGAGCAGTTCTTC	CSASHDSEQFF
TRBJ2-2	.	TRBV5-1	.	TGCGCCAGCAGCTTCTCAGGGGGGTCTGACGGGGAGCTGTTTTTT	CASSFSGGSDGELFF
TRBJ1-2	few	TRBV25-1	.	TGTGCCAGCAGCCAGGGGAATGGCTACACCTTC	CASSQGNGYTF
TRBJ1-1	.	TRBV5-1	.	TGCGCCAGCAGCTTCAATCATGTTGGCACTGAAGCTTTCTTT	CASSFNHVGTEAFF
TRBJ2-7	.	TRBV21-1	.	TGTGCCAGCAGCAAGGGATCGGGTGATGTGAGGGAGCAGTACTTC	CASSKGSGDVREQYF
TRBJ1-2	.	TRBV18	TRBD1	TGTGCCAGCTCACCCTCGGGACAGGGATTGGGCTACACCTTC	CASSPSGQGLGYTF
TRBJ1-1	few	TRBV4-1	.	TGCGCCAGCAGCCAATATAAAACAAACACTGAAGCTTTCTTT	CASSQYKTNTEAFF
TRBJ2-3	.	TRBV27	.	TGTGCCAGCAGTTTAATCAGCACAGATACGCAGTATTTT	CASSLISTDTQYF
TRBJ2-7	many	TRBV7-2	TRBD1	TGTGCCAGCAGCCCTACCGCCGGACAGGGGTACGAGCAGTACTTC	CASSPTAGQGYEQYF